This TCR beta chain was identified during a study of cytotoxic CD8 clonotypes in ibrutinib-treated CLL. General observations from the study: Clonality climbed at ibrutinib response, then dropped toward baseline at progression.

This clone has just a few counts. Its antigen is as yet unknown. V lost 5 bases, J lost 5 bases, and 20 bases lay in between. CDR1 and CDR2 (germline): SEHNR, FQNEAQ (reference sequence). The CDR3 is 16 amino acids. Assay used: immunoSEQ multiplex PCR; TCRdb lists only in-frame clones, some missing. This repertoire shows 300,000 to 400,000 clones, under 70% found once; its top ten account for around 6.5%. This TCR came from a human donor with chronic lymphocytic leukemia. This chain connects TRBV7-9 to TRBJ2-3, with D uncertain. The specimen was PBMCs, collected after 36 months of ibrutinib treatment. CDR3 nucleotides: TGTGCCAGCAGCCCTGGACCTACTTCCCCCTTAGATACGCAGTATTTT. Residues: CASSPGPTSPLDTQYF.